This T cell receptor beta chain was identified in a study of beta chain features in type 1 diabetes. It was via CD45RO/CCR7/CD25/CD127/CD95/CD27 that CD4+ naive, central memory, regulatory and stem cell-like memory cells were sorted. Purity above 95% was achieved in all sorted populations. General observations from the study: When VDJ junctions were examined, type 1 diabetes patients showed fewer insertions and more deletions. TCRB CDR3 length was moderately but significantly reduced in all four CD4+ subsets of Type 1 diabetes patients.

This clone was observed a handful of times. Its specificity is not known. This CDR3 region has 15 residues. CDR1 and CDR2 (germline): SNHLY, FYNNEI. V shed 7 bases and J shed 3 bases, with 19 bases lying between them. The entirety of the isolated RNA underwent reverse transcription, so expressed TCRB transcripts were sequenced. The data were produced by immunoSEQ multiplex PCR, yet TCRdb's version contains in-frame clones alone and is incomplete. The sample has roughly 400,000 clones; over 13% are singletons. The source is a woman aged 18-29 years in good health. Material for sequencing was naive CD4+ T cells from blood. The chain carries TRBV2 and TRBJ2-7; TRBD2 is a possible D gene (5 bases). The CDR3 DNA is TGTGCCAGCACCGAAAGGTGGCGAGGGATCTACGAGCAGTACTTC. Residues: CASTERWRGIYEQYF.